The present T cell receptor beta chain was sequenced within a study of shared clonotypes between healthy human individuals. Germline V gene sequence: CDR1 MDHEN, CDR2 SYDVKM. Trimming pared 4 bases from V and 1 base from J, leaving 14 bases between. The CDR3 is 17 amino acids. In this sample, this clone turned up once. Some clones are missing from TCRdb's copy, which holds only in-frame ones; the method was immunoSEQ multiplex PCR. The sample has about 1 million clones, about 75% seen once. V is TRBV28 and J is TRBJ1-6; TRBD1 is a possible D gene (5 bases). Source material: memory CD4+ T cells sorted from blood. As for subset: CD45RA-negative fraction. The receptor was isolated from a man aged 18-30 years in good health. The CDR3 coding sequence is TGTGCCAGCAGTTCGTCCTCCAGGGTTTCCTATAATTCACCCCTCCACTTT. This translates into CASSSSSRVSYNSPLHF.